The TCR beta chain described here comes from a study of CD8 T cells in ankylosing spondylitis. Whole-study findings and limits: One TCR beta motif, made up of eight or nine highly homologous variants, appeared characteristic of ankylosing spondylitis blood.

Quantitative 5'-RACE with molecular barcodes generated TCR beta libraries. TCRdb itself ran the 5' RACE reads through MiXCR, one entry per CDR3 protein. Seen here are some 240,000 distinct CDR3 sequences, 7% to 8% observed once, and the top ten hold approximately 15%. In its sample, this clonotype was seen many times. As yet, its antigen is unknown. With 2 bases removed from V and 1 base from J, the gap between germline ends came to 12 bases. The CDR3 extends over 15 amino acids. The V gene's germline CDR1 is SEHNR and CDR2 FQNEAQ (reference sequence). The receptor was derived from a male donor with ankylosing spondylitis. This chain joins TRBV7-9 and TRBJ2-7, with D possibly matching TRBD2 (6 bases). Source material: blood, either unsorted or a sorted T cell fraction (not recorded which). DNA of the CDR3: TGTGCCAGCAGCTTATCCGGAGGGGTGTCCTACGAGCAGTACTTC. It yields the protein CASSLSGGVSYEQYF.